The present T cell receptor delta chain was sequenced within a study of human gamma delta and Vdelta1 T cells. This CDR3 has 15 amino acids. The ends were cut back, 1 base at V and 4 bases at J, with 13 bases in the middle. Germline assignment: CDR1 TSWWSYY and CDR2 QGS. TCRdb used CATT to re-call clones from the PCR reads. The sample has about 6,100 delta-chain clones; 41% are singletons. This clone was seen more than once but under ten times. The target antigen is unknown. Study outcomes and limitations: Acute myeloid leukemia was reportedly broadly targeted by polyclonal Delta One T cells.

The TCR sequence derives from a human donor in good health. Sample: Vdelta1 gamma-delta T cells from blood grown in culture (DOT cells). The rearrangement joins TRDV1 to TRDJ1, with D possibly matching TRDD3 (5 bases). For the CDR3, the DNA is TGTGCTCTTGGGGAACGCCTCCCGGGGGTCGATAAACTCATCTTT. Residues: CALGERLPGVDKLIF.